A selection of T cell receptor beta chains follows, all from one sample in a study of blood T cell repertoires in COVID-19. Profiled with immunoSEQ multiplex PCR; TCRdb holds only in-frame clones, not every one. The sample has hundreds of thousands of clones, approximately 92% seen once. Sequenced input: PBMCs or T cells enriched from blood (not recorded which). These receptors were collected from a man aged 18 to 29 who had recovered from COVID-19. CDR3s include the opening cysteine and the closing phenylalanine or tryptophan. Fields, in order: V gene, clone size, J gene, D gene, CDR3 DNA, CDR3 protein. A D gene is named only where the DNA matches it firmly. Rows may omit the clone size; those that give it use once, few, many or a size class.

TRBV14	.	TRBJ1-2	TRBD1	TGTGCCAGCAGCACGACAGGGTATGGCTACACCTTC	CASSTTGYGYTF
TRBV2	.	TRBJ2-1	TRBD2	TGTGCCAGCGGGACTAGCGGGGGAACCTACAATGAGCAGTTCTTC	CASGTSGGTYNEQFF
TRBV18	.	TRBJ2-3	TRBD2	TGTGCCAGCTCACTCCTAGCGGCCACAGATACGCAGTATTTT	CASSLLAATDTQYF
TRBV18	.	TRBJ1-1	.	TGTGCCAGCTCACCCACGGCGGTACTTGAAGCTTTCTTT	CASSPTAVLEAFF
TRBV19	.	TRBJ1-5	TRBD1	TGTGCCAGTAGAGGTGACAGGGGCAGCAGGCAGCCCCAGCATTTT	CASRGDRGSRQPQHF
TRBV29-1	.	TRBJ1-1	TRBD1	TGCAGCGTTGAAGGGGACAGGGGGACTGAAGCTTTCTTT	CSVEGDRGTEAFF
TRBV6-5	.	TRBJ2-7	.	TGTGCCAGCAGTTACTCTGTACAGGACTACGAGCAGTACTTC	CASSYSVQDYEQYF
TRBV19	.	TRBJ2-7	TRBD1	TGTGCCAGTAGTGAGGGACAGGGCGTGAGCTACGAGCAGTACTTC	CASSEGQGVSYEQYF
TRBV27	.	TRBJ2-1	.	TGTGCCAGCACCCCCGGACAGCGAAACAATGAGCAGTTCTTC	CASTPGQRNNEQFF
TRBV11-3	.	TRBJ2-1	.	TGTGCCAGCAGCTTAGAGATCGGTGAGCAGTTCTTC	CASSLEIGEQFF
TRBV7-3	few	TRBJ1-2	TRBD1	TGTGCCAGCAGCCCTCAGGGGGTACAAAGGGGCTATGGCTACACCTTC	CASSPQGVQRGYGYTF
TRBV27	.	TRBJ1-4	.	TGTGCCAGCAGTTTATGGGGGCCAGGGGAAAAACTGTTTTTT	CASSLWGPGEKLFF
TRBV15	.	TRBJ1-2	.	TGTGCCACCAGCAGAGATTACGAGGGTTCATATGGCTACACCTTC	CATSRDYEGSYGYTF
TRBV4-1	.	TRBJ2-1	TRBD1	TGCGCCAGCAGCCACCAAACCGGGACAGGGGGAGAACAGTTCTTC	CASSHQTGTGGEQFF
TRBV12-3/TRBV12-4	.	TRBJ1-1	.	TGTGCCAGCACCGCATTCCAGGGAGCTTTCTTT	CASTAFQGAFF
TRBV7-9	.	TRBJ1-1	.	TGTGCCAGCAGCTTAGGGAGGGCTGAAGCTTTCTTT	CASSLGRAEAFF
TRBV5-1	.	TRBJ1-4	TRBD1	TGCGCCAGCACCCCGAACGGACAGGGCTATGCAACTAATGAAAAACTGTTTTTT	CASTPNGQGYATNEKLFF
TRBV19	.	TRBJ1-1	TRBD1	TGTGCCAGTAGTCCGTTACAGGGGTATGACACTGAAGCTTTCTTT	CASSPLQGYDTEAFF
TRBV25-1	.	TRBJ2-3	.	TGTGCCAGCAGTGATACAGGGCAGACAGATACGCAGTATTTT	CASSDTGQTDTQYF
TRBV19	.	TRBJ2-1	.	TGTGCCAGTAGTCCTAGACAGGGGAGGGATGAGCAGTTCTTC	CASSPRQGRDEQFF
TRBV2	.	TRBJ1-2	.	TGTGCCAGCAAGGGGCTCCCCGGCGCCGGCTATGGCTACACCTTC	CASKGLPGAGYGYTF
TRBV12-3/TRBV12-4	.	TRBJ1-1	.	TGTGCCAGCGGATTACAGATGAACACTGAAGCTTTCTTT	CASGLQMNTEAFF
TRBV2	once	TRBJ2-1	.	TGTGCCAGCAGTGCTGAGGGTTGGCAGTTCTTC	CASSAEGWQFF
TRBV3-1/TRBV3-2	.	TRBJ1-5	.	TGTGCCAGCAGCCAAGCGGGGTACAGGGCCCAGCATTTT	CASSQAGYRAQHF
TRBV28	once	TRBJ2-5	TRBD1	TGTGCCAGCAGTCCCACAGGGGGCCAAGAGACCCAGTACTTC	CASSPTGGQETQYF
TRBV10-3	.	TRBJ2-5	TRBD2	TGTGCCATCAGTACAGGACTAGCGGGGGGTTCGCTCCAAGAGACCCAGTACTTC	CAISTGLAGGSLQETQYF
TRBV29-1	.	TRBJ1-4	TRBD1	TGCAGCGTGGCCCCCGGGACAGGGAATGAAAAACTGTTTTTT	CSVAPGTGNEKLFF
TRBV11-2	once	TRBJ1-3	.	TGTGCCAGCAGCTTAGGACGGGTGGTGGACACCATATATTTT	CASSLGRVVDTIYF
TRBV2	.	TRBJ1-1	.	TGTGCCAGCAGTTCCCTCCAGGGTGGGAACACTGAAGCTTTCTTT	CASSSLQGGNTEAFF
TRBV20-1	.	TRBJ1-2	.	TGCAGTGCTAGTCCCCAGGGCCTTCCCTACTACACCTTC	CSASPQGLPYYTF
TRBV7-9	.	TRBJ2-4	TRBD2	TGTGCCAGCAGCGCTAGCGGGGGGGGAGCCAAAAACATTCAGTACTTC	CASSASGGGAKNIQYF
TRBV19	once	TRBJ1-6	.	TGTGCCGGCAACCAGGACAGCCTATATAATTCACCCCTCCACTTT	CAGNQDSLYNSPLHF
TRBV7-9	.	TRBJ2-6	.	TGTGCCAGCAGCTTCTTTAGCGAACACTCTGGGGCCAACGTCCTGACTTTC	CASSFFSEHSGANVLTF
TRBV12-3/TRBV12-4	.	TRBJ1-2	.	TGTGCCAGCAGTTCCGGGGTTAACTATGGCTACACCTTC	CASSSGVNYGYTF
TRBV5-1	.	TRBJ1-3	.	TGCGCCAGCAGCTCTAATACTGGAAACACCATATATTTT	CASSSNTGNTIYF
TRBV28	.	TRBJ1-1	.	TGTGCCAGCAGGTCAGGGAGGGGCACTGAAGCTTTCTTT	CASRSGRGTEAFF
TRBV5-1	.	TRBJ1-3	.	TGCGCCAGCAGCTTGGCCCCTACCGGCTACAATCGGGCCATATATTTT	CASSLAPTGYNRAIYF
TRBV9	.	TRBJ2-7	TRBD1	TGTGCCAGCAGCCCTCGACAGGGGGCACACGAGCAGTACTTC	CASSPRQGAHEQYF
TRBV5-1	.	TRBJ2-7	TRBD2	TGCGCCAGCAGCTTGAGCGGGGATTTCTACGAGCAGTACTTC	CASSLSGDFYEQYF
TRBV19	.	TRBJ2-2	TRBD1	TGTGCCAGTAGTACCACAGGGGGCATAGACACCGGGGAGCTGTTTTTT	CASSTTGGIDTGELFF
TRBV12-5	once	TRBJ1-1	.	TGTGCTAGTGGTTTGGGGGCAGGACGGGAGGCTTTCTTT	CASGLGAGREAFF
TRBV4-1	.	TRBJ2-1	.	TGCGCCAGCAGCCAATCGACAGGTGACCACAATGAGCAGTTCTTC	CASSQSTGDHNEQFF
TRBV28	.	TRBJ2-2	.	TGTGCCAGCAGTTTAGGAGGGACCGGGGAGCTGTTTTTT	CASSLGGTGELFF
TRBV12-3/TRBV12-4	.	TRBJ1-1	.	TGTGCCAGCAGTTTGGGAGCCACTGAAGCTTTCTTT	CASSLGATEAFF
TRBV11-3	.	TRBJ2-3	.	TGTGCCAGCAGCTCCATCACAGATACGCAGTATTTT	CASSSITDTQYF
TRBV5-1	.	TRBJ2-1	TRBD2	TGCGCCAGCAGCCGGACTAGCGGGGGGCGGCATGAGCAGTTCTTC	CASSRTSGGRHEQFF
TRBV15	.	TRBJ2-3	.	TGTGCCACCAGCGCCCGCGGGAAGATGGGTACGCAGTATTTT	CATSARGKMGTQYF
TRBV4-1	few	TRBJ1-4	.	TGCGCCAGCAGCCAAGATGGAGGCCATAGAGAAAAACTGTTTTTT	CASSQDGGHREKLFF
TRBV3-1/TRBV3-2	.	TRBJ2-1	.	TGTGCCAGCACACAGGGCCAAAATGAGCAGTTCTTC	CASTQGQNEQFF
TRBV6-5	.	TRBJ2-5	.	TGTGCCAGCAGTTACTCGACTAGGAAAGAGACCCAGTACTTC	CASSYSTRKETQYF
TRBV29-1	once	TRBJ1-4	TRBD1	TGCAGCGTCACAGGGGCAACTAATGAAAAACTGTTTTTT	CSVTGATNEKLFF
TRBV7-9	.	TRBJ1-2	.	TGTGCCAGCAGCTCCCCCGACAGGCCATCCTATGGCTACACCTTC	CASSSPDRPSYGYTF
TRBV24-1	.	TRBJ1-5	.	TGTGCCACCAACTCAGGGGTCAATCAGCCCCAGCATTTT	CATNSGVNQPQHF
TRBV5-1	.	TRBJ1-1	.	TGCGCCAGCAGCTTGGATACGACTAACACTGAAGCTTTCTTT	CASSLDTTNTEAFF